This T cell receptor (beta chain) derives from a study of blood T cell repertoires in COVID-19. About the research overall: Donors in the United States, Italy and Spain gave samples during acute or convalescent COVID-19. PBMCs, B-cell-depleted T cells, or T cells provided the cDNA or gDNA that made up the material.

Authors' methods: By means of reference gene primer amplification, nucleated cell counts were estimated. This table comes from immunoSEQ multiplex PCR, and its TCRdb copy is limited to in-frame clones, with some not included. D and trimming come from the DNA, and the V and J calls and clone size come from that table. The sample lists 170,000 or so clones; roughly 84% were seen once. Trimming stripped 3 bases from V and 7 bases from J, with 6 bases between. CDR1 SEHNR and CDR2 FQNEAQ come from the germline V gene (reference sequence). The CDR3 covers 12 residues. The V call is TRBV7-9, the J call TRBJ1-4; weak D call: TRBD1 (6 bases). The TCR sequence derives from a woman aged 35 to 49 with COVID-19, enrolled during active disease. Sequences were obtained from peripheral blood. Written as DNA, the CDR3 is TGTGCCAGCAGCTTGGACAGTGAAAAACTGTTTTTT. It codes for CASSLDSEKLFF.